This TCR beta chain was observed in a study of T-cell reconstitution after alpha-beta-depleted transplantation in children listed by TCRdb under 2016. About the full investigation: T-cell immune reconstitution after TCRalphabeta/CD19-depleted allogeneic hematopoietic cell transplantation in children was quantitatively tracked in the study by means of TCR repertoire profiling.

Relative to germline, V is missing 3 bases and J is missing 6 bases, with 6 bases of the junction outside any gene match. The CDR3 holds 15 amino acids from the cysteine to the phenylalanine. Only the CDR3 part of the read is kept: 45 bases, read in frame from the first base. Per the germline V gene (reference sequence), SEHNR is the CDR1 and FQNEAQ is the CDR2. The sample holds many counts of this clonotype. Its antigen target is currently unknown. Nothing much larger sits one base from this clone, and base qualities are not available. The library was prepared using PCR. TCRdb shows the sequencer as Illumina HiSeq 2500. To normalize quantification of the TCRbeta repertoire, the TCR libraries were built with molecular barcoding that relied on unique molecular identifiers. The public reads were reprocessed in TCRdb via fastp at Q25 and MiXCR, keeping in-frame beta chains. Every CDR3 protein is listed once, alongside the most common genes and DNA of its rows. In this sample the table shows hundreds of thousands of distinct CDR3 sequences, about an eighth of which occur a single time. The ten biggest clones cover around 6.1% of the sample.

The TCR comes from a human donor who donated a stem cell graft to a child with combined immunodeficiency. The specimen comprised PBMCs from the stem cell graft donor, sampled from the stem cell graft. The chain is made from TRBV7-9 and TRBJ2-1, with 9 bases aligning to TRBD2. The DNA sequence follows: TGTGCCAGCAGCTTGACTAGCGGAGCCGGCAATGAGCAGTTCTTC. The resulting protein is CASSLTSGAGNEQFF.